These T cell receptor beta chains were read from a single sample in a study of OX40 agonist ivuxolimab in advanced cancers. The assay was immunoSEQ multiplex PCR, and TCRdb's table has in-frame clones only and misses some. The table records 58,000 or so clones, around 89% of them present only once. Sequencing was performed on CD4+ or CD8+ T cells sorted from blood, taken in a trial of the OX40 agonist ivuxolimab. The receptors come from an adult with an advanced solid tumor such as melanoma, head and neck, liver or kidney cancer. The CDR3 runs from the conserved cysteine through the conserved F or W. The D gene is left open where the match is weak. Not all rows give a size; the values are once, few, many and, for expanded clones, a class.

clone_size j_call cdr3_length v_call d_call cdr3_nt cdr3_aa
NA TRBJ1-1 13 TRBV30 NA TGTGCCTGGAAATCCAGTCTGAACACTGAAGCTTTCTTT CAWKSSLNTEAFF
once TRBJ1-1 11 TRBV29-1 NA TGCAGCGTTGAAGATCTGTATGAAGCTTTCTTT CSVEDLYEAFF
NA TRBJ1-1 11 TRBV28 NA TGTGCCAGCAGGGGGACACTGGAAGCTTTCTTT CASRGTLEAFF
NA TRBJ1-1 15 TRBV5-4 NA TGTGCCAGCAGCTTGGTTGGGTCAATGAACACTGAAGCTTTCTTT CASSLVGSMNTEAFF
once TRBJ2-1 13 TRBV6-1 NA TGTGCTATACGGGTAGCCGGTTACAATGAGCAGTTCTTC CAIRVAGYNEQFF
NA TRBJ1-1 16 TRBV5-5 NA TGTGCCAGCAGCTTGGTTGGTGGCACCCAGAACACTGAAGCTTTCTTT CASSLVGGTQNTEAFF
NA TRBJ1-1 13 TRBV5-4 NA TGTGCCAGCAGCCCTCCTTCGAACACTGAAGCTTTCTTT CASSPPSNTEAFF
NA TRBJ2-3 13 TRBV4-1 NA TGCGCCAGCCAGCCCGGCGGTACAGATACGCAGTATTTT CASQPGGTDTQYF
NA TRBJ2-1 16 TRBV9 NA TGTGCCAGCAGCAAGGTAGGGGGAGCCGGCTACAATGAGCAGTTCTTC CASSKVGGAGYNEQFF
NA TRBJ2-1 12 TRBV29-1 NA TGCAGCGTTGGCGGGCATTACAATGAGCAGTTCTTC CSVGGHYNEQFF
NA TRBJ1-2 16 TRBV7-9 TRBD1 TGTGCCAGCAGCTTTTCGGGGGACAGCAATTCTGATGGCTACACCTTC CASSFSGDSNSDGYTF
NA TRBJ1-5 13 TRBV5-1 NA TGCGCCAGCAGCTTGGGATTAGGGCAGCCCCAGCATTTT CASSLGLGQPQHF
once TRBJ2-7 14 TRBV5-4 NA TGTGCCAGCAGCTTGGCATTAGGGTCCTACGAGCAGTACTTC CASSLALGSYEQYF
NA TRBJ1-4 16 TRBV7-9 NA TGTGCCAGCAGCCCGAACGGCGGATACGGTGGTGAAAAACTGTTTTTT CASSPNGGYGGEKLFF
NA TRBJ2-2 14 TRBV6-6 TRBD1 TGTGCCAGTACGGACAGGGCCTACACCGGGGAGCTGTTTTTT CASTDRAYTGELFF
NA TRBJ1-3 14 TRBV10-3 NA TGTGCCATCAGTAACCCAGGGACTGGAAACACCATATATTTT CAISNPGTGNTIYF
NA TRBJ2-1 15 TRBV5-6 TRBD2 TGTGCCAGCAGCTTGACTAGCGGGAGAGGGTATGAGCAGTTCTTC CASSLTSGRGYEQFF
NA TRBJ1-4 16 TRBV2 NA TGTGCCAGCCAGGCGTATGGGTTTGCAACTAATGAAAAACTGTTTTTT CASQAYGFATNEKLFF
NA TRBJ2-1 14 TRBV7-3 TRBD1 TGTGCCAGCAGCTTCGGACAGGGGCACAATGAGCAGTTCTTC CASSFGQGHNEQFF
NA TRBJ2-1 17 TRBV11-2 TRBD2 TGTGCCAGCAGCCTACTAGGGACTAGCGGGCCAAACAATGAGCAGTTCTTC CASSLLGTSGPNNEQFF
NA TRBJ2-1 15 TRBV10-1 NA TGCGCCAGCAGTGAGTCCCAGGGAGTCAGCAATGAGCAGTTCTTC CASSESQGVSNEQFF
NA TRBJ1-3 18 TRBV28 NA TGTGCCAGCAGATGGACCGGACACGGCCGCATTTCTGGAAACACCATATATTTT CASRWTGHGRISGNTIYF
NA TRBJ1-2 14 TRBV28 TRBD1 TGTGCCAGCAGCACCGGACAGGGAGCCTATGGCTACACCTTC CASSTGQGAYGYTF
NA TRBJ2-1 14 TRBV29-1 NA TGCAGCGCCCCCGGGACTGGAATATACAATGAGCAGTTCTTC CSAPGTGIYNEQFF